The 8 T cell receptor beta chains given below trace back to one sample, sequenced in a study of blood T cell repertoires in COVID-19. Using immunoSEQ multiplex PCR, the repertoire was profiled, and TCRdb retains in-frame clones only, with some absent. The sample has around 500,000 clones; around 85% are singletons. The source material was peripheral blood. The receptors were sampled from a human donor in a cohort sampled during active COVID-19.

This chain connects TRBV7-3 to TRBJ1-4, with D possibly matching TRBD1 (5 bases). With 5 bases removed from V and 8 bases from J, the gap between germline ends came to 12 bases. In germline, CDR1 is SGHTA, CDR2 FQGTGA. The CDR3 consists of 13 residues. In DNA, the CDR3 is TGTGCCAGCAGCCGTACCAGGGAAGAAAAACTGTTTTTT. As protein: CASSRTREEKLFF.

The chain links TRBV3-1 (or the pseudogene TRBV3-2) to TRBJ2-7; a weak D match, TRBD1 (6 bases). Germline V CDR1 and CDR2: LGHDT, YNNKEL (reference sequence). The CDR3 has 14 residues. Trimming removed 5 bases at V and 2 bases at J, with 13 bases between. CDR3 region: CASSNGRGPYEQYF. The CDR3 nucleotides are TGTGCCAGCAGCAATGGCAGGGGCCCCTACGAGCAGTACTTC.

The CDR3 protein is CASSSRTGERNEQFF. In DNA form, the CDR3 reads TGTGCCAGCAGCTCCCGGACAGGGGAACGGAATGAGCAGTTCTTC. The chain joins TRBV7-2 to TRBJ2-1, with TRBD1 matching over 9 bases. This CDR3 has 15 residues. Germline V gene sequence: CDR1 SGHTA, CDR2 FQGNSA. V lost 4 bases and J lost 7; bases outside the gene matches: 8.

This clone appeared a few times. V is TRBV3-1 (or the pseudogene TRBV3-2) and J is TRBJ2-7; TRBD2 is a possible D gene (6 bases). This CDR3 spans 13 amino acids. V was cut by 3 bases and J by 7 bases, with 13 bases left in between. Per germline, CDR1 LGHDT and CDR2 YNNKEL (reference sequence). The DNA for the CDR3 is TGTGCCAGCAGCCAGAATAGCGGTGGGGAGCAGTACTTC. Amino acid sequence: CASSQNSGGEQYF.

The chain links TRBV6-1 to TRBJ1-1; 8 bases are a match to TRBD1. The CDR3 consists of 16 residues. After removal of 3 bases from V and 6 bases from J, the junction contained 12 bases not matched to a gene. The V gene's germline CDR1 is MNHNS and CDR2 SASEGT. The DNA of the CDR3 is TGTGCCAGCAGTGACCCCAGGGGGCGCATCAATTCTGAAGCTTTCTTT. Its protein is CASSDPRGRINSEAFF.

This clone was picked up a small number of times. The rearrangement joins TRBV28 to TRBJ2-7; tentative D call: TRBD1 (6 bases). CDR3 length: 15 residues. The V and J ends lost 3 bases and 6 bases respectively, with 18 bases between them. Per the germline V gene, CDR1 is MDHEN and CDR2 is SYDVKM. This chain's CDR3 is CASSFPRGQSPEQYF. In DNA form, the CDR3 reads TGTGCCAGCAGTTTTCCTAGGGGACAATCCCCCGAGCAGTACTTC.

CDR3 region: CASSIGAGDYTF. Here the CDR3 DNA reads TGTGCCAGTAGCATTGGGGCAGGGGACTACACCTTC. The chain uses TRBV19 and TRBJ1-2, with D perhaps matching TRBD1 (6 bases). Trimming stripped 6 bases from V and 10 bases from J, with 15 bases between. Germline V lookup: CDR1 LNHDA, CDR2 SQIVND (reference sequence). The CDR3 is 12 residues long.

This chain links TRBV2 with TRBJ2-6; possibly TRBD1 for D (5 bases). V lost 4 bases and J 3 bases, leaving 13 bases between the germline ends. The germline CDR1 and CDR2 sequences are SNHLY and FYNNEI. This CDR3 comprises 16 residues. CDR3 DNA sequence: TGTGCCAGCAGTGCTCAGGGTCCTAATGGGGCCAACGTCCTGACTTTC. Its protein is CASSAQGPNGANVLTF.